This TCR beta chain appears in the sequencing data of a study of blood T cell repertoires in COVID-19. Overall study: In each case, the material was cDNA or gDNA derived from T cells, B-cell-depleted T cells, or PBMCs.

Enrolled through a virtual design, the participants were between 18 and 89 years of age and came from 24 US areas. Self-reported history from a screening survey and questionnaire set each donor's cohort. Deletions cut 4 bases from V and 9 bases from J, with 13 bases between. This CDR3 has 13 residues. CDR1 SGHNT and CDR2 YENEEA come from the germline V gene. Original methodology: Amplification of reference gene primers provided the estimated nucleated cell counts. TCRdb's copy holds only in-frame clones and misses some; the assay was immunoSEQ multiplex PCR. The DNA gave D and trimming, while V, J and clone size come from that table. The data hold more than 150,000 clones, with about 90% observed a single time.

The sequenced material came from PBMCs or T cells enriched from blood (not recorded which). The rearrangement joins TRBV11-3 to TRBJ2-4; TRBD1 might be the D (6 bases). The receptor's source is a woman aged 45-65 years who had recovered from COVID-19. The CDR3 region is CASSSQGWSIQYF. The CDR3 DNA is TGTGCCAGCAGCTCACAGGGTTGGAGCATTCAGTACTTC.